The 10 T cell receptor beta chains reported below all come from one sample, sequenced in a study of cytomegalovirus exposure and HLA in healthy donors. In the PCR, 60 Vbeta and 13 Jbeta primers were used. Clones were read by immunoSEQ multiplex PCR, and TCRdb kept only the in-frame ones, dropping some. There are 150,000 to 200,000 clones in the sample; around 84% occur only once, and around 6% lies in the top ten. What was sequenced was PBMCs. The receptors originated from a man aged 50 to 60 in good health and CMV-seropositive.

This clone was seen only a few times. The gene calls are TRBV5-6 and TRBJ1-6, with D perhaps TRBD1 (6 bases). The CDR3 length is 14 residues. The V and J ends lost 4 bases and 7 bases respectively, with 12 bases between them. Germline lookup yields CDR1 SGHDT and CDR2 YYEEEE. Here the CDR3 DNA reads TGTGCCAGCAGCCCACAGGGAATAAATTCACCCCTCCACTTT. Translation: CASSPQGINSPLHF. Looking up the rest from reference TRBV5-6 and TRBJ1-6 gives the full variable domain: DAGVTQSPTHLIKTRGQQVTLRCSPKSGHDTVSWYQQALGQGPQFIFQYYEEEERQRGNFPDRFSGHQFPNYSSELNVNALLLGDSALYLCASSPQGINSPLHFGNGTRLTVT.

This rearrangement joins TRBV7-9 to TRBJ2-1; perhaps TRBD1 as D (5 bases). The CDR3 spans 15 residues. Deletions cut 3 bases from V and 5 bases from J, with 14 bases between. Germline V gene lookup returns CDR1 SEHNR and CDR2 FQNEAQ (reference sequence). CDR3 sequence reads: CASSFVGVGHNEQFF. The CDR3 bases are TGTGCCAGCAGCTTCGTAGGGGTGGGGCACAATGAGCAGTTCTTC.

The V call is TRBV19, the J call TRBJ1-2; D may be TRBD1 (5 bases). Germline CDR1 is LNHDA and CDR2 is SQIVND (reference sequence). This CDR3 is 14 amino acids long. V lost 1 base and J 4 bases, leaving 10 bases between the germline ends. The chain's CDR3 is CASSIGGGTYGYTF. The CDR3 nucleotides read TGTGCCAGTAGTATAGGTGGGGGGACCTATGGCTACACCTTC.

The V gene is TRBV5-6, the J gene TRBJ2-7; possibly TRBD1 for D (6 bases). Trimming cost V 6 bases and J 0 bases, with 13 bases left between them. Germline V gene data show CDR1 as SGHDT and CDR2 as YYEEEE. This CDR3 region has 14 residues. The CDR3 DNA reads TGTGCCAGCACCGCCGGACAGCTCTCCTACGAGCAGTACTTC. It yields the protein CASTAGQLSYEQYF.

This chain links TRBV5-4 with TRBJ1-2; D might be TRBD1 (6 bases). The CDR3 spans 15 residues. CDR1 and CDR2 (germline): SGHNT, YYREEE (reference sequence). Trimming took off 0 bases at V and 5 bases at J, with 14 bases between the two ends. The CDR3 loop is CASSLVGGQIYGYTF. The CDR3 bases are TGTGCCAGCAGCTTGGTGGGCGGACAGATATATGGCTACACCTTC.

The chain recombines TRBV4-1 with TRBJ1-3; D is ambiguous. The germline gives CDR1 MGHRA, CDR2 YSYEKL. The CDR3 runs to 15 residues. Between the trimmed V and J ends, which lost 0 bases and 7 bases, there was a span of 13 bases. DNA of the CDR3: TGCGCCAGCAGCCAAGACGCGGGGAGGAGGAACACCATATATTTT. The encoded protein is CASSQDAGRRNTIYF.

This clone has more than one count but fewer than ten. The CDR3 DNA reads TGTGCCAGCTACATGATCAACGAGCAGTACTTC. Translated, it gives CASYMINEQYF. The chain links TRBV2 to TRBJ2-7, with unresolved D. This CDR3 has 11 residues. The germline CDR1 and CDR2 sequences are SNHLY and FYNNEI. Between the trimmed V and J ends, which lost 8 bases and 5 bases, there was a span of 10 bases.

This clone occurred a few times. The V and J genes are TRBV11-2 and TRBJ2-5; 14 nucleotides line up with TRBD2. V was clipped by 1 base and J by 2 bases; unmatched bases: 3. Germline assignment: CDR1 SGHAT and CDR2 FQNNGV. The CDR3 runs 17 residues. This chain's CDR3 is CASSLARTSGRQETQYF. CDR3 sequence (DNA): TGTGCCAGCAGCTTAGCCCGGACTAGCGGGAGGCAAGAGACCCAGTACTTC.

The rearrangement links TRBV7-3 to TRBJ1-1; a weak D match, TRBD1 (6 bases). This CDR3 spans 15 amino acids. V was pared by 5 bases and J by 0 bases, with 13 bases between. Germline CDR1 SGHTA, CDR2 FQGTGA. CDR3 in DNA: TGTGCCAGCAGCCCGGGGGGGGGCATGAACACTGAAGCTTTCTTT. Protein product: CASSPGGGMNTEAFF.

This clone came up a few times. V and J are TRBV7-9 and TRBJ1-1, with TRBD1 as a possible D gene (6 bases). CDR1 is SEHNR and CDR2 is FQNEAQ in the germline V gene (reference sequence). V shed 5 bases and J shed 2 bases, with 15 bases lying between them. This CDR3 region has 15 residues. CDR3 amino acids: CASSPSGGRNTEAFF. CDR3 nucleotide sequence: TGTGCCAGCAGCCCCTCGGGGGGGCGTAACACTGAAGCTTTCTTT.